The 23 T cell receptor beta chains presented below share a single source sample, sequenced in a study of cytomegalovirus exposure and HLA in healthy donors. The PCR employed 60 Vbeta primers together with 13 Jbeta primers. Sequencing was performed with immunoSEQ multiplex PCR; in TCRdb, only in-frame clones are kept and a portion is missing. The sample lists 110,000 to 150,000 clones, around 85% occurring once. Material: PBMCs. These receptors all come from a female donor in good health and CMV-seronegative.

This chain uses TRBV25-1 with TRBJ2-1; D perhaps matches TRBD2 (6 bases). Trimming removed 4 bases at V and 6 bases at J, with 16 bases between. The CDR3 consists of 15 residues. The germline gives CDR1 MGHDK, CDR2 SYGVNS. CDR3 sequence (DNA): TGTGCCAGCAGTGTAGCTGACGACGGGGGCAATGAGCAGTTCTTC. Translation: CASSVADDGGNEQFF.

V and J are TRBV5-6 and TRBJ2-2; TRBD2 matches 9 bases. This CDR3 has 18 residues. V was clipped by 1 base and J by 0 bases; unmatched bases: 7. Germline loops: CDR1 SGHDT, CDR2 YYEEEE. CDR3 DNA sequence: TGTGCCAGCAGCTTGCCTAGCGGGATCCCCGCGAACACCGGGGAGCTGTTTTTT. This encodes CASSLPSGIPANTGELFF.

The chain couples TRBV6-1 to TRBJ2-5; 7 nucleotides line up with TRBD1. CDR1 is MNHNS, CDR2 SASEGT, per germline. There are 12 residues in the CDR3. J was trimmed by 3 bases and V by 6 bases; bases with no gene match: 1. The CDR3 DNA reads TGTGCCAGCAGGACAGGGAAAGAGACCCAGTACTTC. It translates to CASRTGKETQYF.

As DNA, the CDR3 is TGTGCCAGCAGTTACGAAGGGAGGGGAAACACCATATATTTT. Translating it yields CASSYEGRGNTIYF. This chain links TRBV6-5 with TRBJ2-2; D call uncertain. Near its end, the DNA agrees better with TRBJ1-3, so the J call may be wrong. CDR3 length equals 14 residues. Germline CDR1 reads MNHEY; CDR2 reads SVGAGI.

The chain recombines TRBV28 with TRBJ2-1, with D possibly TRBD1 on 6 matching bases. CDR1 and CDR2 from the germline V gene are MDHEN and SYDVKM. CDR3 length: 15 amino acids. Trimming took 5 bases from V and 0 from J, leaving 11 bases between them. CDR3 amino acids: CASSTTGSSYNEQFF. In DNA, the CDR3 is TGTGCCAGCAGTACGACAGGTAGCTCCTACAATGAGCAGTTCTTC. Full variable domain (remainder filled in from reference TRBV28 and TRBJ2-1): DVKVTQSSRYLVKRTGEKVFLECVQDMDHENMFWYRQDPGLGLRLIYFSYDVKMKEKGDIPEGYSVSREKKERFSLILESASTNQTSMYLCASSTTGSSYNEQFFGPGTRLTVL.

CDR3 in amino acids: CASDRGTEAFF. The CDR3 DNA is TGTGCCAGTGACAGGGGCACTGAAGCTTTCTTT. The V call is TRBV2, the J call TRBJ1-1, with 8 bases matching TRBD1. Germline trimming cut 9 bases from V and 4 bases from J; bases unmatched to any gene: 1. This CDR3 is built from 11 residues. Germline V CDR1 and CDR2: SNHLY, FYNNEI.

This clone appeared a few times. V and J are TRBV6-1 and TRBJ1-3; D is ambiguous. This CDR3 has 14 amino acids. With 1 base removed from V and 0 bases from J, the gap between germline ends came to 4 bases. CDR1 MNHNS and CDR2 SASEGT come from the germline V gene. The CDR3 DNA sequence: TGTGCCAGCAGTGAAGTTTACTCTGGAAACACCATATATTTT. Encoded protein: CASSEVYSGNTIYF.

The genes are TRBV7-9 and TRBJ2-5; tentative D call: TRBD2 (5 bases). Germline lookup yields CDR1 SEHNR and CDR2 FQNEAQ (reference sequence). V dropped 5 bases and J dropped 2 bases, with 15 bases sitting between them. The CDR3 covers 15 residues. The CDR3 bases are TGTGCCAGCAGCGGATTGGGGAGTTGGCAAGAGACCCAGTACTTC. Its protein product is CASSGLGSWQETQYF.

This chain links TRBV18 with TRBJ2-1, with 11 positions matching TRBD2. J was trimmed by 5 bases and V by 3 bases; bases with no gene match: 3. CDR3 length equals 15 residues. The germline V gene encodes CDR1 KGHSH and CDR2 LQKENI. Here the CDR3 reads CASSPRLAGNNEQFF. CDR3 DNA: TGTGCCAGCTCACCCCGACTAGCGGGGAACAATGAGCAGTTCTTC.

The CDR3: CASSYSPGTEAFF. The CDR3 nucleotides are TGTGCCAGCAGTTACTCCCCAGGCACTGAAGCTTTCTTT. The chain carries TRBV6-5 and TRBJ1-1, with D hard to call. Per germline, CDR1 MNHEY and CDR2 SVGAGI. Trimming took off 0 bases at V and 4 bases at J, with 6 bases between the two ends. This CDR3 comprises 13 residues.

The CDR3 region has the DNA TGTGCCAGTAGTATAGGCGGGAGGACGTACGAGCAGTACTTC. Its translation: CASSIGGRTYEQYF. The rearrangement links TRBV19 to TRBJ2-7, with 8 positions matching TRBD2. The V gene's germline CDR1 is LNHDA and CDR2 SQIVND (reference sequence). The ends lost 1 base at V and 4 bases at J; junction bases unmatched: 3. The CDR3 spans 14 residues.

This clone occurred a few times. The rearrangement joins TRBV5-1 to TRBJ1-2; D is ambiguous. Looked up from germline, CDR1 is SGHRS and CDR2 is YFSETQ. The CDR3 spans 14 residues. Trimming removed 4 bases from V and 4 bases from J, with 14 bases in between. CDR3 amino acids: CASSPEGGVYGYTF. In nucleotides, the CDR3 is TGCGCCAGCAGCCCGGAGGGAGGAGTCTATGGCTACACCTTC.

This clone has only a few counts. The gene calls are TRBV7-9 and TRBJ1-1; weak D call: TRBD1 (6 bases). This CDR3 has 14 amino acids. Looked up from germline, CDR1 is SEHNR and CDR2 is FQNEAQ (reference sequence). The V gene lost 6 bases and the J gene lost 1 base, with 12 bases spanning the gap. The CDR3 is CASRRGGTNTEAFF. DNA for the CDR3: TGTGCCAGCAGGCGAGGGGGAACGAACACTGAAGCTTTCTTT.

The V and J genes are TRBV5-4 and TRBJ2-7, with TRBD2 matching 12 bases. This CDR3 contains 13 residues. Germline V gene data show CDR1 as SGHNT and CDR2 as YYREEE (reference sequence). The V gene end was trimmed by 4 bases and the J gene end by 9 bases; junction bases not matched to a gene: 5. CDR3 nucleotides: TGTGCCAGCAGCGAACCTAGCGGGAGGGGGCAGTACTTC. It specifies CASSEPSGRGQYF.

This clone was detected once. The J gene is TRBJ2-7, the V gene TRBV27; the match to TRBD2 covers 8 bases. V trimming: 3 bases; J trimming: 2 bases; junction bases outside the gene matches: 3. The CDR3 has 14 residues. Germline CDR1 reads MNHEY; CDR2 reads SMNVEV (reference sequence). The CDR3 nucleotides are TGTGCCAGCAGTTTCAGCGGGAGTGCCTACGAGCAGTACTTC. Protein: CASSFSGSAYEQYF.

CDR3 sequence: CASSYSVQGNEQFF. The CDR3 DNA is TGTGCCAGCAGTTACTCTGTCCAGGGGAATGAGCAGTTCTTC. The chain links TRBV6-5 to TRBJ2-1; a weak D match, TRBD1 (6 bases). From germline, CDR1 is MNHEY and CDR2 SVGAGI. Trimming left V 0 bases short and J 7 bases short, with 10 bases between. This CDR3 contains 14 residues.

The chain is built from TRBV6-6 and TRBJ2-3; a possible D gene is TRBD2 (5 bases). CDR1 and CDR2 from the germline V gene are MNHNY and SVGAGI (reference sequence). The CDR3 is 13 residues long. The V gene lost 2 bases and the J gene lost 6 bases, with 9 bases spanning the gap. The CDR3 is CASSYGRLDTQYF. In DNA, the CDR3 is TGTGCCAGCAGTTACGGGAGACTTGATACGCAGTATTTT.

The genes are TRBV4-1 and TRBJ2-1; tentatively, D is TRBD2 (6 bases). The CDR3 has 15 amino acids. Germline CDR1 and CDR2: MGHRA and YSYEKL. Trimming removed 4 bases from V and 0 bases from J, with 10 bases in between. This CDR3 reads CASSPGTVSYNEQFF. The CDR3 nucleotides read TGCGCCAGCAGCCCCGGGACTGTCTCCTACAATGAGCAGTTCTTC.

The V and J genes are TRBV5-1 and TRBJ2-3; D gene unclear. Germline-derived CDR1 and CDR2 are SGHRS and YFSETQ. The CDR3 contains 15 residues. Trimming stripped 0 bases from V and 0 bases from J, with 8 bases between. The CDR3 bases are TGCGCCAGCAGCTTGGACTCCTCTAGCACAGATACGCAGTATTTT. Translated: CASSLDSSSTDTQYF.

CDR3 coding DNA: TGTGCCAGCACCTATGGCACTGAAGCTTTCTTT. Translation gives CASTYGTEAFF. The chain has TRBV19 and TRBJ1-1; D is ambiguous. This CDR3 region has 11 residues. The V end lost 9 bases, the J end lost 4 bases, and 9 bases lay between the germline ends. Germline-derived CDR1 and CDR2 are LNHDA and SQIVND (reference sequence).

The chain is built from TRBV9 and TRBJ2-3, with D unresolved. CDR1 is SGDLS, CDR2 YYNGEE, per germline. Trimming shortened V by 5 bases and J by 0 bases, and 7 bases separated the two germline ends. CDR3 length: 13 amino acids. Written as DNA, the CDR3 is TGTGCCAGCAGTCTTACTAGCACAGATACGCAGTATTTT. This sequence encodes CASSLTSTDTQYF.

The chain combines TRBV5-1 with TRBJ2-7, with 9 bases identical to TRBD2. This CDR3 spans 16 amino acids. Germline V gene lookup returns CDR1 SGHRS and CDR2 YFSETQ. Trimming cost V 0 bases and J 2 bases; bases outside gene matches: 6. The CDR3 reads CASSLEGSGRPYEQYF. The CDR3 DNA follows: TGCGCCAGCAGCTTGGAAGGTAGCGGGAGACCCTACGAGCAGTACTTC.

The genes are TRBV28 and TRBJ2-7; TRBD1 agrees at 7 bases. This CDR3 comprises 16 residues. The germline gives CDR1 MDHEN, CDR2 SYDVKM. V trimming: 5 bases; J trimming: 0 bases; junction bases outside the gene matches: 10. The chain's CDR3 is CASSLYPGQYSYEQYF. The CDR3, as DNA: TGTGCCAGCAGTCTGTATCCGGGACAGTACTCCTACGAGCAGTACTTC.